The 18 T cell receptor beta chains below were found in one sample sequenced in a study of memory CD4+ T cells and cytomegalovirus serostatus. The assay was immunoSEQ multiplex PCR, and TCRdb's table has in-frame clones only and misses some. The sample lists about 56,000 clones; more than 75% were seen once. The sort gate was single viable CD3+CD4+CD8-CD45RO+ cells for memory CD4+ T cells. The specimen sequenced was memory CD4+ T cells from blood. The receptor set was obtained from an adult in good health and CMV-seronegative.

This sequence joins TRBV7-9 and TRBJ2-3; D not certain. This CDR3 has 11 amino acids. Germline assignment: CDR1 SEHNR and CDR2 FQNEAQ (reference sequence). V was clipped by 4 bases and J by 2 bases, with 1 base between them. CDR3 in amino acids: CASSSTDTQYF. CDR3 in DNA: TGTGCCAGCAGCTCCACAGATACGCAGTATTTT.

The genes are TRBV15 and TRBJ2-1; 11 positions agree with TRBD2. Per the germline V gene, CDR1 is LNHNV and CDR2 is YYDKDF (reference sequence). This CDR3 contains 17 residues. V lost 3 bases and J lost 11; bases outside the gene matches: 15. The CDR3 spells CATSRSPPLAGGPQQFF. The CDR3 DNA reads TGTGCCACCAGCAGGTCCCCACCTTTAGCGGGGGGGCCGCAGCAGTTCTTC.

This clone appeared a few times. V usage is TRBV2 and J usage is TRBJ1-6; 9 nucleotides agree with TRBD1. Germline V gene lookup returns CDR1 SNHLY and CDR2 FYNNEI. The V segment lost 4 bases and the J segment 7 bases; nucleotides outside the gene matches: 5. This CDR3 is built from 15 residues. Written as DNA, the CDR3 is TGTGCCAGCAGTGGCCCCGGGACAGGGAATTCACCCCTCCACTTT. Amino acids: CASSGPGTGNSPLHF.

The V gene is TRBV5-1, the J gene TRBJ2-3; TRBD1 matches at 8 bases. From germline, CDR1 is SGHRS and CDR2 YFSETQ. The CDR3 is made up of 15 amino acids. Losses at the gene ends were 0 bases for V and 4 bases for J; bases not matched to a gene: 4. Written as DNA, the CDR3 is TGCGCCAGCAGCTTGGTTGGCAGGGGGCCAGATACGCAGTATTTT. This translates into CASSLVGRGPDTQYF.

The chain is built from TRBV10-3 and TRBJ2-7, with TRBD1 matching over 9 bases. Trimming at V came to 1 base and at J to 9 bases, leaving 16 bases not matched to a gene. The CDR3 covers 17 residues. Germline values: CDR1 ENHRY, CDR2 SYGVKD. CDR3 in DNA: TGTGCCATCAGTGAGTATTTTTTATCCGGACAGGGGAAAGCGCAGTACTTC. Protein product: CAISEYFLSGQGKAQYF.

The V gene is TRBV27, the J gene TRBJ1-2, with D uncertain. CDR1 MNHEY and CDR2 SMNVEV come from the germline V gene (reference sequence). The V and J ends lost 2 bases and 2 bases respectively, with 6 bases between them. This CDR3 is 13 amino acids long. The CDR3 spells CASSLTENYGYTF. In DNA, the CDR3 is TGTGCCAGCAGTTTAACCGAAAACTATGGCTACACCTTC.

V gene TRBV18 combines with J gene TRBJ1-1; D gene unclear. V was pared by 7 bases and J by 2 bases, with 11 bases between. Germline assignment: CDR1 KGHSH and CDR2 LQKENI. The CDR3 runs 13 residues. The CDR3 sequence: CASYIDVNTEAFF. The DNA of the CDR3 is TGTGCCAGCTACATTGATGTAAACACTGAAGCTTTCTTT.

This clone was found a few times. The chain recombines TRBV7-2 with TRBJ1-5; D is unclear. The length of the CDR3 is 13 residues. The germline gives CDR1 SGHTA, CDR2 FQGNSA. Trimming removed 1 base at V and 4 bases at J, with 5 bases between. The CDR3 loop is CASSLGVNQPQHF. The DNA for the CDR3 is TGTGCCAGCAGCTTAGGAGTAAATCAGCCCCAGCATTTT.

This clone was detected only once. This rearrangement joins TRBV5-1 to TRBJ1-2; 7 nucleotides line up with TRBD1. Germline CDR1 and CDR2: SGHRS and YFSETQ. This CDR3 region has 14 residues. V dropped 0 bases and J dropped 4; count of bases not matched to a gene: 3. CDR3 in amino acids: CASSLGGQSYGYTF. The DNA of the CDR3 is TGCGCCAGCAGCTTGGGGGGACAGTCCTATGGCTACACCTTC. The full variable domain, completed using reference TRBV5-1 and TRBJ1-2, is KAGVTQTPRYLIKTRGQQVTLSCSPISGHRSVSWYQQTPGQGLQFLFEYFSETQRNKGNFPGRFSGRQFSNSRSEMNVSTLELGDSALYLCASSLGGQSYGYTFGSGTRLTVV.

This chain joins TRBV4-1 and TRBJ1-3, with 7 bases matching TRBD1. There are 15 residues in the CDR3. Germline CDR1 MGHRA, CDR2 YSYEKL. Trimming took 4 bases from V and 0 from J; bases not matched to a gene: 3. The CDR3 protein is CASSPGTVSGNTIYF. CDR3 sequence (DNA): TGCGCCAGCAGCCCGGGGACAGTCTCTGGAAACACCATATATTTT.

The CDR3: CASSLETGSEAFF. The CDR3 DNA sequence: TGCGCCAGCAGCTTGGAAACCGGGTCTGAAGCTTTCTTT. J is TRBJ1-1 and V is TRBV5-1; D is unresolved. Trimming took off 0 bases at V and 6 bases at J, with 9 bases between the two ends. In germline, CDR1 is SGHRS, CDR2 YFSETQ. The length of the CDR3 is 13 residues.

The chain is built from TRBV30 and TRBJ1-3; 8 bases fit TRBD1. Trimming took 2 bases from V and 4 from J; bases not matched to a gene: 1. The CDR3 length is 13 residues. The V gene's germline CDR1 is GTSNPN and CDR2 SVGIG (reference sequence). The chain's CDR3 is CAWSRTGGNTIYF. CDR3 in DNA: TGTGCCTGGAGTAGGACAGGGGGAAACACCATATATTTT.

The J gene is TRBJ2-7, the V gene TRBV5-1; 13 bases are shared with TRBD2. The germline CDR1 and CDR2 sequences are SGHRS and YFSETQ. The CDR3 totals 15 residues. V trimming: 5 bases; J trimming: 4 bases; junction bases outside the gene matches: 6. As DNA, the CDR3 is TGCGCCAGCAGTTATGGGACTAGCGGGGCATACGAGCAGTACTTC. It codes for CASSYGTSGAYEQYF.

The J gene is TRBJ2-2, the V gene TRBV11-2, with no clear D. Between the trimmed V and J ends, which lost 5 bases and 0 bases, there was a span of 10 bases. The CDR3 consists of 15 residues. CDR1 and CDR2 from the germline V gene are SGHAT and FQNNGV. The CDR3, as DNA: TGTGCCAGCAGCGCACGGGCAGCGAACACCGGGGAGCTGTTTTTT. Its protein is CASSARAANTGELFF.

This clone has more than one count but fewer than ten. A read error may produce the germline difference seen at one junction end. This chain joins TRBV10-3 and TRBJ2-1; 12 bases line up with TRBD2. The germline V gene has CDR1 ENHRY and CDR2 SYGVKD. The length of the CDR3 is 14 residues. The CDR3 sequence: CAISDTSGGPGGVF. The CDR3 DNA follows: TGTGCCATCAGTGATACTAGCGGGGGGCCCGGCGGGGTCTTC.

V gene TRBV4-3 combines with J gene TRBJ2-1; 7 positions agree with TRBD1. The V and J ends lost 4 bases and 9 bases, in that order; junction bases with no gene match: 6. From germline, CDR1 is LGHNA and CDR2 YSLEER. The CDR3 has 13 amino acids. The CDR3 DNA reads TGCGCCAGCAGCCTTACCGACAGGGCTGAGCAGTTCTTC. Translating it yields CASSLTDRAEQFF.

V is TRBV30 and J is TRBJ1-2; D ambiguous. Trimming left V 2 bases short and J 6 bases short, with 16 bases between. The CDR3 covers 14 residues. CDR1 and CDR2 (germline): GTSNPN, SVGIG (reference sequence). The CDR3 loop reads CAWSRTGKGDGYTF. The DNA of the CDR3 is TGTGCCTGGAGTCGTACGGGGAAAGGAGATGGCTACACCTTC.

The chain has TRBV5-4 and TRBJ2-1; TRBD2 aligns across 8 bases. V was pared by 4 bases and J by 0 bases, with 6 bases of the junction left unmatched. The CDR3 has 16 residues. Germline V lookup: CDR1 SGHNT, CDR2 YYREEE (reference sequence). This CDR3 reads CASSRAGTSSYNEQFF. The CDR3 DNA is TGTGCCAGCAGCCGCGCCGGGACTAGCTCCTACAATGAGCAGTTCTTC.